These 23 T cell receptor beta chains were all obtained from the same sample, sequenced in a study of T-cell reconstitution after alpha-beta-depleted transplantation in children. Preparation of the TCRbeta library was carried out with unique molecular identifiers. Via MiXCR, TCRdb re-called the PCR reads, giving one row per CDR3 protein. Found here are approximately 980,000 distinct CDR3 sequences, about 29% of them singletons; the top ten hold about 28%. The material sequenced was PBMCs, mostly from graft donor cells, taken 360 days after TCRalphabeta/CD19-depleted stem cell transplant. These receptors originate from a boy under three years old who had a stem cell transplant for SCID, so the T cells may come from the graft donor.

The V call is TRBV5-1, the J call TRBJ2-3; D may match TRBD1 or TRBD2 (5 bases each). In germline, CDR1 is SGHRS, CDR2 YFSETQ. The CDR3 runs to 14 residues. V lost 1 base and J 4 bases, leaving 10 bases between the germline ends. CDR3 nucleotides: TGCGCCAGCAGCTTGATCCAGGGACCAGATACGCAGTATTTT. Translation gives CASSLIQGPDTQYF. Complete variable domain (other parts from reference TRBV5-1 and TRBJ2-3): KAGVTQTPRYLIKTRGQQVTLSCSPISGHRSVSWYQQTPGQGLQFLFEYFSETQRNKGNFPGRFSGRQFSNSRSEMNVSTLELGDSALYLCASSLIQGPDTQYFGPGTRLTVL.

The chain carries TRBV19 and TRBJ2-3; D not certain. The CDR3 sequence is 12 residues long. V was clipped by 4 bases and J by 4 bases, with 6 bases between them. Germline V gene lookup returns CDR1 LNHDA and CDR2 SQIVND (reference sequence). The DNA of the CDR3 is TGTGCCAGTAGTACTAAGGCAGATACGCAGTATTTT. It encodes CASSTKADTQYF.

The CDR3 is CSARVPDRGTEAFF. CDR3 nucleotides: TGCAGTGCTAGAGTCCCCGACAGGGGAACTGAAGCTTTCTTT. The rearrangement uses TRBV20-1 and TRBJ1-1, with 8 bases that match TRBD1. Germline V gene data show CDR1 as DFQATT and CDR2 as SNEGSKA (reference sequence). The V gene end was trimmed by 1 base and the J gene end by 5 bases; junction bases not matched to a gene: 6. CDR3 length: 14 amino acids.

The chain has TRBV12-3 or TRBV12-4 and TRBJ1-2; the D is unclear. This CDR3 has 13 amino acids. Trimming removed 1 base from V and 6 bases from J, with 9 bases in between. The chain's CDR3 is CASSLGQFNGYTF. As DNA, the CDR3 is TGTGCCAGCAGTTTAGGGCAGTTCAATGGCTACACCTTC.

The rearrangement links TRBV20-1 to TRBJ2-3, with TRBD2 matching 11 bases. In germline, CDR1 is DFQATT, CDR2 SNEGSKA (reference sequence). This CDR3 comprises 14 residues. Unmatched junction bases numbered 10, after V lost 8 bases and J lost 6 bases. CDR3 protein: CSTTGTSGRDTQYF. DNA of the CDR3: TGCAGTACCACCGGGACTAGCGGTCGGGATACGCAGTATTTT.

The chain recombines TRBV12-3 or TRBV12-4 with TRBJ2-1; 8 positions agree with TRBD1. J gave up 1 base and V 5 bases, and 10 bases lay outside the gene matches. The CDR3 totals 17 residues. This chain's CDR3 is CASSPRDRFLSYNEQFF. CDR3 DNA: TGTGCCAGCAGTCCCCGGGACAGGTTCCTATCCTACAATGAGCAGTTCTTC.

V and J are TRBV7-3 and TRBJ2-2; the match to TRBD2 covers 8 bases. The CDR3 runs to 16 residues. The V gene's germline CDR1 is SGHTA and CDR2 FQGTGA. The ends lost 2 bases at V and 5 bases at J; junction bases unmatched: 7. The CDR3 region has the DNA TGTGCCAGCAGCTTATCAATAGCGGGGAATACCGGGGAGCTGTTTTTT. This sequence encodes CASSLSIAGNTGELFF.

This sequence joins TRBV9 and TRBJ2-2, with 8 bases matching TRBD1. This CDR3 region has 16 residues. Germline assignment: CDR1 SGDLS and CDR2 YYNGEE. V lost 3 bases and J lost 1; bases outside the gene matches: 5. The CDR3 bases are TGTGCCAGCAGCGCCCCCAGGGGGCGGAACACCGGGGAGCTGTTTTTT. It translates to CASSAPRGRNTGELFF.

This clonotype was observed a handful of times. This chain links TRBV21-1 with TRBJ2-5; the table's TRBD1 call for D was not verified on the DNA. TRBV21-1 is a pseudogene segment. This CDR3 region has 17 residues. CDR3 sequence reads: CASSLGPMVGCEETQYF. The CDR3 DNA reads TGTGCCAGCAGCCTGGGACCGATGGTCGGGTGTGAAGAGACCCAGTACTTC.

At least ten counts were recorded for this clonotype. The chain uses TRBV15 and TRBJ2-3; TRBD2 aligns across 7 bases. This CDR3 comprises 15 residues. Germline CDR1 and CDR2: LNHNV and YYDKDF (reference sequence). V lost 3 bases and J lost 0; bases outside the gene matches: 3. Here the CDR3 reads CATSSGDYSTDTQYF. CDR3 DNA sequence: TGTGCCACCAGCAGTGGGGACTACAGCACAGATACGCAGTATTTT.

CDR3 sequence reads: CASSVGSSQPQHF. As DNA, the CDR3 is TGTGCCAGCAGTGTAGGGTCGAGTCAGCCCCAGCATTTT. The chain joins TRBV2 to TRBJ1-5; D gene unclear. V lost 4 bases and J lost 6, with 10 bases in between. Germline assignment: CDR1 SNHLY and CDR2 FYNNEI. The CDR3 has 13 amino acids.

This clonotype was found a few times. The V and J genes are TRBV5-1 and TRBJ1-5, with D hard to call. V lost 0 bases and J 7 bases, leaving 11 bases between the germline ends. The CDR3 has 14 residues. Germline CDR1 SGHRS, CDR2 YFSETQ. The CDR3 spells CASSLDRSGQPQHF. The CDR3, as DNA: TGCGCCAGCAGCTTGGATCGTTCCGGGCAGCCCCAGCATTTT.

This clonotype was counted between two and nine times. The V call is TRBV7-9, the J call TRBJ1-1; the D is unclear. This CDR3 is built from 13 residues. V gave up 8 bases and J gave up 6 bases, with 16 bases separating them. The germline gives CDR1 SEHNR, CDR2 FQNEAQ (reference sequence). The DNA of the CDR3 is TGTGCCAGCTCCCACGGAGGGAGCGCTGAAGCTTTCTTT. It codes for CASSHGGSAEAFF.

This sequence joins TRBV6-5 and TRBJ2-4; maybe TRBD2 (5 bases). V gave up 0 bases and J gave up 6 bases, with 12 bases separating them. CDR1 and CDR2 from the germline V gene are MNHEY and SVGAGI. The CDR3 runs to 15 residues. Written as DNA, the CDR3 is TGTGCCAGCAGTTACTCGGGGAGTAGGAGAAACATTCAGTACTTC. This translates into CASSYSGSRRNIQYF.

This clonotype was seen more than once but under ten times. For the CDR3, the DNA is TGTGCCAGCAGCTTCTTAGCGGGGGGGCCTCACGAGCAGTACTTC. It encodes CASSFLAGGPHEQYF. The V call is TRBV7-9, the J call TRBJ2-7; 11 bases are shared with TRBD2. The CDR3 is 15 residues long. The J segment lost 5 bases and the V segment lost 3 bases, leaving 6 bases of the junction unmatched. Germline CDR1 SEHNR, CDR2 FQNEAQ (reference sequence).

The chain recombines TRBV6-2 or TRBV6-3 with TRBJ1-1, with D possibly being TRBD1 (5 bases). Germline V CDR1 and CDR2: MNHEY, SVGEGT. V was clipped by 6 bases and J by 14 bases, with 22 bases between them. This CDR3 has 13 amino acids. CDR3 residues: CASSNGGSPSGFF. In DNA, the CDR3 is TGTGCCAGCAGCAACGGGGGTTCCCCTTCAGGCTTCTTT.

This chain joins TRBV7-2 and TRBJ2-7; TRBD2 aligns across 11 bases. This CDR3 has 15 amino acids. The ends lost 7 bases at V and 0 bases at J; junction bases unmatched: 5. Germline CDR1 SGHTA, CDR2 FQGNSA. DNA for the CDR3: TGTGCCAGCACAACTAGCGGGGGACACTCCTACGAGCAGTACTTC. This translates into CASTTSGGHSYEQYF. Filled out from reference TRBV7-2 and TRBJ2-7, the complete variable domain reads GAGVSQSPSNKVTEKGKDVELRCDPISGHTALYWYRQSLGQGLEFLIYFQGNSAPDKSGLPSDRFSAERTGGSVSTLTIQRTQQEDSAVYLCASTTSGGHSYEQYFGPGTRLTVT.

The chain combines TRBV7-2 with TRBJ2-1; unclear D gene. The germline gives CDR1 SGHTA, CDR2 FQGNSA. The V gene lost 5 bases and the J gene lost 0 bases, with 11 bases spanning the gap. The CDR3 has 15 amino acids. The CDR3 loop reads CASSAYSASYNEQFF. CDR3 bases: TGTGCCAGCAGCGCCTACTCCGCCTCCTACAATGAGCAGTTCTTC.

With regard to this clonotype: An end of the junction does not agree with germline; a read error may underlie this. The chain recombines TRBV20-1 with TRBJ2-3; D not certain. There are 14 residues in the CDR3. Germline CDR1 reads DFQATT; CDR2 reads SNEGSKA (reference sequence). This chain's CDR3 is CSAPELRGTDRQYF. CDR3 sequence (DNA): TGCAGTGCCCCCGAGTTAAGAGGCACAGATAGGCAGTATTTT.

This rearrangement joins TRBV12-3 or TRBV12-4 to TRBJ2-7; D not certain. The CDR3 is 16 amino acids. V was clipped by 6 bases and J by 0 bases, with 18 bases between them. Here the CDR3 DNA reads TGTGCCAGCAGCCCCCGGACCTCTTTGAGCTCCTACGAGCAGTACTTC. Residues: CASSPRTSLSSYEQYF.

The chain recombines TRBV6-5 with TRBJ1-3; 7 positions match TRBD1. V was pared by 0 bases and J by 3 bases, with 5 bases of the junction left unmatched. The CDR3 has 16 amino acids. In germline, CDR1 is MNHEY, CDR2 SVGAGI. CDR3 protein: CASSYSVQGDGNTIYF. The DNA for the CDR3 is TGTGCCAGCAGTTACTCAGTGCAGGGGGATGGAAACACCATATATTTT.

The V gene is TRBV29-1, the J gene TRBJ2-2; 10 bases align to TRBD2. J lost 3 bases, V lost 4 bases, and 11 bases had no gene match. The CDR3 is 17 amino acids. Germline assignment: CDR1 SQVTM and CDR2 ANQGSEA. The CDR3 DNA sequence: TGCAGCGTTGGGGCTAGCGGGGGCCGCGTCGACACCGGGGAGCTGTTTTTT. Its protein product is CSVGASGGRVDTGELFF.

The chain links TRBV28 to TRBJ2-7, with D possibly TRBD1 on 6 matching bases. Trimming left V 6 bases short and J 0 bases short, with 18 bases between. The germline V gene encodes CDR1 MDHEN and CDR2 SYDVKM. This CDR3 region has 16 residues. The CDR3 DNA is TGTGCCAGCAGAAGTAACAGGGCCTCGAGCTCCTACGAGCAGTACTTC. It yields the protein CASRSNRASSSYEQYF.